This T cell receptor beta chain is from a study of T cell responses to AZD1222 COVID-19 vaccine. Study-level information: It was second doses at about 4 or about 12 weeks that were pooled.

Measured with immunoSEQ multiplex PCR; TCRdb has only the in-frame clones, and not every one. The table lists 110,000 to 150,000 clones, 89% of them singletons, with 2.5% to 3% in the top ten. A remark on this clone: Its antigen remains unidentified.

V dropped 1 base and J dropped 5; count of bases not matched to a gene: 6. Germline CDR1 SGHAT, CDR2 FQNNGV. There are 15 residues in the CDR3. Overall study findings and caveats: Rises in breadth and depth of Spike-specific TCRs came after two AZD1222 doses. Across spike, vaccine-associated CD4 TCRs were found, dominant at 160-218 and 743-854.

The source material was peripheral blood, sampled on day 0 of AZD1222 vaccination. The clonotype originates from an adult in good health. The genes are TRBV11-2 and TRBJ2-7; 9 positions agree with TRBD1. The CDR3 sequence: CASSLAGGTGNEQYF. DNA for the CDR3: TGTGCCAGCAGCTTAGCAGGCGGGACAGGGAACGAGCAGTACTTC.